A single T cell receptor (beta chain) is shown here with its context. What it binds is not known. These data belong to a study of T cell responses to AZD1222 COVID-19 vaccine. Trimming took off 2 bases at V and 7 bases at J, with 14 bases between the two ends. Germline CDR1 and CDR2: MGHRA and YSYEKL. There are 14 residues in the CDR3. Measured with immunoSEQ multiplex PCR; TCRdb has only the in-frame clones, and not every one. Of 110,000 or so clones detected, about 87% appear once; the ten largest clones hold almost 6.5%. Broader study findings: Possibly, clonal diversity was underestimated; donors were largely white British and included more females. Distributed over spike, vaccine-associated CD4 TCRs predominated at 160-218 and 743-854. Following two doses of AZD1222, Spike-specific TCR breadth and depth rose. In all cases, repertoires were sampled only after the peak T cell response.

This sequence originates from an adult who received the AZD1222 COVID-19 vaccine. This chain connects TRBV4-1 to TRBJ1-1; possibly TRBD1 for D (6 bases). The sequencing here drew on peripheral blood, taken 28 days after the second AZD1222 dose. CDR3 sequence: CASSQIIGGIEAFF. The CDR3 coding sequence is TGCGCCAGCAGCCAAATTATAGGGGGAATTGAAGCTTTCTTT.